The 11 T cell receptor beta chains listed next were all sequenced from one sample in a study of T cells in Graves' hyperthyroidism and ophthalmopathy. Amplification of TCR beta CDR3 regions was performed using RNA transcripts as template. HTBI primers were used for first-round RT-PCR of the TCR CDR3. A single record per CDR3 protein comes from TCRdb applying MiXCR to the multiplex PCR reads. The table shows around 300,000 distinct CDR3 sequences, with roughly 15% occurring only once. The material sequenced was blood. The source of these receptors is a woman aged 35 to 49 with Graves' hyperthyroidism.

This chain connects TRBV20-1 to TRBJ1-2; a possible D gene is TRBD1 (5 bases). The germline CDR1 and CDR2 sequences are DFQATT and SNEGSKA (reference sequence). This CDR3 is 14 amino acids long. Trimming removed 5 bases from V and 8 bases from J, with 21 bases in between. In DNA, the CDR3 is TGCAGTGCTTTGCCAAAACAACAGGTCCGCGGCTACACCTTC. Residues: CSALPKQQVRGYTF.

This clonotype was recorded at least ten times. The CDR3 nucleotides are TGCAGTGCTAAGACCACCGGGACAGGGGATCAGCCCCAGCATTTT. It encodes CSAKTTGTGDQPQHF. The rearrangement uses TRBV20-1 and TRBJ1-5; 10 bases match TRBD1. The V gene's germline CDR1 is DFQATT and CDR2 SNEGSKA (reference sequence). V lost 4 bases and J lost 5; bases outside the gene matches: 8. The CDR3 loop spans 15 amino acids.

This clonotype has at least ten counts. The chain joins TRBV6-5 to TRBJ2-1; the match to TRBD2 covers 7 bases. The ends lost 5 bases at V and 5 bases at J; junction bases unmatched: 6. This CDR3 contains 14 residues. Germline CDR1 MNHEY, CDR2 SVGAGI. DNA for the CDR3: TGTGCCAGCAGTGGCACTAGCGACCACAATGAGCAGTTCTTC. Translation gives CASSGTSDHNEQFF.

The chain combines TRBV24-1 with TRBJ2-1; TRBD2 matches at 14 bases. Germline V gene data show CDR1 as KGHDR and CDR2 as SFDVKD. V trimming: 11 bases; J trimming: 12 bases; junction bases outside the gene matches: 8. CDR3 length: 13 amino acids. DNA of the CDR3: TGTGCCATTTCGGGACTAGCGGGAGATTTGCAGTTCTTC. It codes for CAISGLAGDLQFF.

This clonotype was seen many times. The chain uses TRBV2 and TRBJ2-1; the D gene is possibly TRBD2 (6 bases). The V and J ends lost 11 bases and 6 bases respectively, with 17 bases between them. The CDR3 is 13 amino acids. The V gene's germline CDR1 is SNHLY and CDR2 FYNNEI. The CDR3 nucleotides are TGTGCCGCCCGGGCGGGGTCTAGCAATGAGCAGTTCTTC. Translation: CAARAGSSNEQFF.

This rearrangement joins TRBV19 to TRBJ2-2, with 7 bases aligning to TRBD2. J lost 1 base, V lost 5 bases, and 1 base had no gene match. This CDR3 has 14 amino acids. From germline, CDR1 is LNHDA and CDR2 SQIVND (reference sequence). The CDR3, as DNA: TGTGCCAGTAGTGGGACTATGAACACCGGGGAGCTGTTTTTT. Its protein is CASSGTMNTGELFF.

This clonotype was seen a handful of times. The gene calls are TRBV10-2 and TRBJ1-5; D unclear. V was shortened by 2 bases and J by 6 bases, with 8 bases between the two germline ends. From germline, CDR1 is WSHSY and CDR2 SAAADI. CDR3 length: 13 residues. CDR3 in DNA: TGCGCCAGCAGTGAGGGAGGGTCTCAGCCCCAGCATTTT. Translation: CASSEGGSQPQHF.

The V call is TRBV28, the J call TRBJ2-4; the D gene could be TRBD1 or TRBD2 (5 bases each). The CDR3 contains 14 residues. The ends were cut back, 8 bases at V and 5 bases at J, with 16 bases in the middle. Germline V CDR1 and CDR2: MDHEN, SYDVKM. The CDR3 reads CASYRGIGENIQYF. CDR3 nucleotides: TGTGCCAGCTACCGGGGCATCGGGGAAAACATTCAGTACTTC.

The chain uses TRBV25-1 and TRBJ2-2; the D gene is possibly TRBD1 (5 bases). CDR1 is MGHDK, CDR2 SYGVNS, per germline. With 8 bases removed from V and 7 bases from J, the gap between germline ends came to 17 bases. The CDR3 totals 14 residues. CDR3 in DNA: TGTGCCAGCGGCCGGTGGGGCGGTATCGGGGAGCTGTTTTTT. Amino acids: CASGRWGGIGELFF. Looking up the rest from reference TRBV25-1 and TRBJ2-2 gives the full variable domain: EADIYQTPRYLVIGTGKKITLECSQTMGHDKMYWYQQDPGMELHLIHYSYGVNSTEKGDLSSESTVSRIRTEHFPLTLESARPSHTSQYLCASGRWGGIGELFFGEGSRLTVL.

The table lists this clonotype with many counts. The chain has TRBV12-3 or TRBV12-4 and TRBJ2-5; D is unclear. The V end was cut by 5 bases, the J end by 6 bases, with 13 bases between. This CDR3 has 13 residues. CDR3 in amino acids: CASSRTRSQTQYF. The CDR3 DNA reads as TGTGCCAGCAGTCGAACTCGAAGCCAGACCCAGTACTTC.

This clonotype has more than one count but fewer than ten. V gene TRBV18 combines with J gene TRBJ1-4, with unresolved D. Germline assignment: CDR1 KGHSH and CDR2 LQKENI. The V end was cut by 2 bases, the J end by 0 bases, with 7 bases between. The CDR3 length is 15 residues. Here the CDR3 reads CASSPRKSTNEKLFF. Here the CDR3 DNA reads TGTGCCAGCTCACCAAGGAAATCAACTAATGAAAAACTGTTTTTT.